A single sample is the source of the 32 T cell receptor beta chains below, sequenced in a study of T-cell reconstitution after alpha-beta-depleted transplantation in children (dated by TCRdb to 2016 to 2017). Libraries were made using PCR. Sequencer: Illumina HiSeq 2500. Molecular barcoding was employed in the preparation of TCR libraries, with unique molecular identifiers being used to normalize TCRbeta repertoire quantification. TCRdb reran the public reads through fastp at Q25 and MiXCR, keeping productive beta chains. Every CDR3 protein is listed once, alongside the most common genes and DNA of its rows. The sample records more than 450,000 distinct CDR3 sequences, approximately 16% of which are singletons. The ten largest clones represent about 3.1% of the sample. The sample here was PBMCs from the stem cell graft donor, taken from the stem cell graft. All receptors come from a human donor who donated a stem cell graft to a child with acute lymphoblastic leukemia.

This clonotype has just a few counts. The genes are TRBV6-1 and TRBJ1-5, with a weak D call TRBD1 (6 bases). Germline CDR1 is MNHNS and CDR2 is SASEGT. V was shortened by 3 bases and J by 3 bases, with 9 bases between the two germline ends. The CDR3 runs 14 residues. The CDR3 bases are TGTGCCAGCAGTGATCCAGGGGTCAATCAGCCCCAGCATTTT. This translates into CASSDPGVNQPQHF.

The genes are TRBV20-1 and TRBJ2-5; a weak D match, TRBD1 (6 bases). Germline V CDR1 and CDR2: DFQATT, SNEGSKA (reference sequence). V was trimmed by 3 bases and J by 4 bases, leaving 21 bases between them. This CDR3 has 16 residues. The CDR3 DNA sequence: TGCAGTGCTAGCCTACTAGGGGCAGGGGCGATAGAGACCCAGTACTTC. As protein: CSASLLGAGAIETQYF.

The V gene is TRBV20-1, the J gene TRBJ2-4; D possibly corresponds to TRBD1 (6 bases). The CDR3 extends over 15 amino acids. CDR1 and CDR2 (germline): DFQATT, SNEGSKA (reference sequence). V was cut by 6 bases and J by 6 bases, with 21 bases left in between. CDR3 nucleotides: TGCAGTGCCCATGAGCCAGGGGACATCCTAAACATTCAGTACTTC. It encodes CSAHEPGDILNIQYF.

This clonotype appeared a few times. The genes are TRBV2 and TRBJ1-2, with D hard to call. V was cut by 3 bases and J by 12 bases, with 14 bases left in between. The CDR3 covers 12 residues. In germline, CDR1 is SNHLY, CDR2 FYNNEI. CDR3 nucleotides: TGTGCCAGCAGTGAGAGGGCTTGGCGGGACACCTTC. Its protein product is CASSERAWRDTF. The variable domain in full, completed from reference TRBV2 and TRBJ1-2, reads EPEVTQTPSHQVTQMGQEVILRCVPISNHLYFYWYRQILGQKVEFLVSFYNNEISEKSEIFDDQFSVERPDGSNFTLKIRSTKLEDSAMYFCASSERAWRDTFGSGTRLTVV.

In this sample, this clonotype turned up a few times. The chain employs TRBV5-1 and TRBJ2-7; TRBD2 matches 8 bases. CDR1 and CDR2 (germline): SGHRS, YFSETQ. The V segment lost 4 bases and the J segment 11 bases; nucleotides outside the gene matches: 26. The CDR3 loop spans 18 amino acids. The CDR3 loop is CASSRFGSQGPSGSLEYF. CDR3 in DNA: TGCGCCAGCAGCCGTTTTGGGTCCCAGGGGCCCAGCGGGAGTCTCGAGTACTTC.

The J gene is TRBJ2-3, the V gene TRBV5-8, with TRBD2 identical over 11 bases. Germline assignment: CDR1 SGHTS and CDR2 YDEGEE. V gave up 4 bases and J gave up 2 bases; unmatched junction bases: 6. There are 16 residues in the CDR3. CDR3 protein: CASSPGTSGFTDTQYF. The CDR3 region has the DNA TGTGCCAGCAGCCCAGGGACTAGCGGATTCACAGATACGCAGTATTTT.

This clonotype has only one observation. This chain joins TRBV5-1 and TRBJ2-1; a weak D match, TRBD2 (6 bases). V was cut by 3 bases and J by 3 bases, with 13 bases left in between. CDR1 is SGHRS, CDR2 YFSETQ, per germline. This CDR3 contains 15 residues. For the CDR3, the DNA is TGCGCCAGCAGCTCCGAGGGGACTTTCTACAATGAGCAGTTCTTC. Protein sequence: CASSSEGTFYNEQFF.

V gene TRBV29-1 combines with J gene TRBJ1-1, with 8 nucleotides matching TRBD1. From germline, CDR1 is SQVTM and CDR2 ANQGSEA. V lost 5 bases, J lost 3 bases, and 11 bases stayed unmatched. The CDR3 covers 15 residues. The CDR3 sequence is CSVPRGQGFDTEAFF. The CDR3 region has the DNA TGCAGCGTTCCCCGAGGACAGGGTTTCGACACTGAAGCTTTCTTT.

In DNA form, the CDR3 reads TGTGCCAGCAGCTTAGAAGGGCTCTGGGGGGAGCTGTTTTTT. Translation: CASSLEGLWGELFF. This chain links TRBV11-2 with TRBJ2-2; D ambiguous. CDR1 is SGHAT and CDR2 is FQNNGV in the germline V gene. V was pared by 0 bases and J by 8 bases, with 10 bases between. This CDR3 region has 14 residues.

This clonotype was detected a few times. The J gene is TRBJ2-7, the V gene TRBV19; D unclear. V dropped 1 base and J dropped 4 bases, with 11 bases sitting between them. The CDR3 has 14 amino acids. Germline V gives CDR1 LNHDA, CDR2 SQIVND (reference sequence). In nucleotides, the CDR3 is TGTGCCAGTAGTATAGCTTCAGACGGTTACGAGCAGTACTTC. Residues: CASSIASDGYEQYF.

This clonotype was detected only a few times. J is TRBJ1-1 and V is TRBV20-1; 7 bases fit TRBD1. Trimming took 0 bases from V and 1 from J; bases not matched to a gene: 14. This CDR3 comprises 18 residues. CDR1 DFQATT and CDR2 SNEGSKA come from the germline V gene (reference sequence). The CDR3 is CSARDTPEGPGGNTEAFF. CDR3 DNA: TGCAGTGCTAGAGATACCCCGGAAGGTCCAGGGGGGAACACTGAAGCTTTCTTT.

This clonotype was seen a few times. This rearrangement joins TRBV5-1 to TRBJ2-1; the D is unclear. V shed 6 bases and J shed 8 bases, with 21 bases lying between them. The germline CDR1 and CDR2 sequences are SGHRS and YFSETQ. The CDR3 is made up of 15 amino acids. The CDR3 DNA reads as TGCGCCAGCATCCCAACTCGACCTAGATTACATGAGCAGTTCTTC. It is translated as CASIPTRPRLHEQFF.

This clonotype was observed a few times. This chain uses TRBV4-1 with TRBJ2-1; the D is unclear. The V end lost 4 bases, the J end lost 0 bases, and 16 bases lay between the germline ends. The CDR3 is made up of 17 amino acids. Germline V gives CDR1 MGHRA, CDR2 YSYEKL. CDR3 residues: CASSRALVTSSYNEQFF. The CDR3 nucleotides are TGCGCCAGCAGCCGAGCCTTGGTGACCAGCTCCTACAATGAGCAGTTCTTC.

This clonotype was counted only a few times. The chain combines TRBV10-1 with TRBJ2-1; D not resolved. V was cut by 9 bases and J by 2 bases, with 8 bases left in between. CDR1 and CDR2 from the germline V gene are WNHNN and SYGVQD (reference sequence). CDR3 length: 12 amino acids. The CDR3 loop reads CASAPAYNEQFF. The CDR3 coding sequence is TGCGCCAGTGCACCGGCCTACAATGAGCAGTTCTTC.

The V gene is TRBV5-1, the J gene TRBJ1-2; 7 bases agree with TRBD1. The germline CDR1 and CDR2 sequences are SGHRS and YFSETQ. J lost 4 bases, V lost 1 base, and 10 bases had no gene match. The CDR3 is made up of 16 amino acids. CDR3 DNA: TGCGCCAGCAGCTTGTCCGCAAGACAGGGAGGCTATGGCTACACCTTC. It specifies CASSLSARQGGYGYTF.

A few counts support this clonotype. CDR3 protein: CASSESLTQYF. DNA of the CDR3: TGTGCCAGCAGTGAATCGTTAACCCAGTACTTC. The rearrangement uses TRBV25-1 and TRBJ2-5; no definite D call. Germline V gene lookup returns CDR1 MGHDK and CDR2 SYGVNS. CDR3 size: 11 residues. V was cut by 1 base and J by 8 bases, with 5 bases left in between.

This clonotype was seen a single time. The chain couples TRBV6-1 to TRBJ1-5, with D hard to call. Trimming pared 4 bases from V and 4 bases from J, leaving 14 bases between. The CDR3 sequence is 15 residues long. From germline, CDR1 is MNHNS and CDR2 SASEGT. CDR3 loop: CASSGGYGQNQPQHF. In DNA form, the CDR3 reads TGTGCCAGCAGTGGAGGGTACGGGCAGAATCAGCCCCAGCATTTT.

This clonotype was seen only a few times. The chain carries TRBV18 and TRBJ2-5; D possibly corresponds to TRBD1 (5 bases). The CDR3 sequence is 17 residues long. The V and J ends lost 2 bases and 3 bases respectively, with 19 bases between them. Germline lookup yields CDR1 KGHSH and CDR2 LQKENI. The CDR3 region has the DNA TGTGCCAGCTCACCAGAGCAATGGACAATTGGGAAAGAGACCCAGTACTTC. This encodes CASSPEQWTIGKETQYF.

This clonotype has more than one count but fewer than ten. The CDR3 DNA reads TGCGCCAGCAGCCGAGGACTAGCGGGAGGACTAAGGAACAATGAGCAGTTCTTC. Encoded protein: CASSRGLAGGLRNNEQFF. V usage is TRBV4-1 and J usage is TRBJ2-1, with 14 bases identical to TRBD2. This CDR3 is built from 18 residues. The ends lost 4 bases at V and 5 bases at J; junction bases unmatched: 10. CDR1 and CDR2 (germline): MGHRA, YSYEKL.

The chain links TRBV5-1 to TRBJ1-1; 9 bases are shared with TRBD1. V lost 7 bases, J lost 0 bases, and 10 bases stayed unmatched. This CDR3 is built from 16 residues. The germline CDR1 and CDR2 sequences are SGHRS and YFSETQ. In DNA form, the CDR3 reads TGCGCCAGCTCACGGACAGGGGAAGGAATGAACACTGAAGCTTTCTTT. Its protein is CASSRTGEGMNTEAFF.

This sequence joins TRBV7-8 and TRBJ2-1; 9 bases match TRBD2. J lost 9 bases, V lost 2 bases, and 8 bases had no gene match. Per germline, CDR1 SGHVS and CDR2 FQNEAQ. This CDR3 is built from 15 residues. CDR3 in amino acids: CASSLLVAGATEQFF. The CDR3 DNA reads as TGTGCCAGCAGCTTACTGGTAGCGGGAGCTACTGAGCAGTTCTTC.

This clonotype was detected a few times. The chain recombines TRBV15 with TRBJ2-4; D is perhaps TRBD2 (6 bases). V lost 0 bases, J lost 3 bases, and 9 bases lay in between. The CDR3 extends over 15 amino acids. Germline loops: CDR1 LNHNV, CDR2 YYDKDF (reference sequence). The CDR3 region has the DNA TGTGCCACCAGCAGAGATCAGGGACTCAAAAACATTCAGTACTTC. Amino acid sequence: CATSRDQGLKNIQYF.

This clonotype was observed many times. This chain links TRBV12-3 or TRBV12-4 with TRBJ1-4; D is uncertain. The CDR3 sequence is 14 residues long. The V end was cut by 6 bases, the J end by 2 bases, with 10 bases between. CDR3 residues: CASSLSGTNEKLFF. In DNA, the CDR3 is TGTGCCAGCAGCCTGAGCGGGACTAATGAAAAACTGTTTTTT.

This chain uses TRBV15 with TRBJ2-7, with D tentatively TRBD2 (6 bases). The CDR3 length is 15 residues. Trimming took 5 bases from V and 3 from J, leaving 17 bases between them. CDR1 is LNHNV and CDR2 is YYDKDF in the germline V gene (reference sequence). CDR3 sequence reads: CATSEGLSGIYEQYF. In nucleotides, the CDR3 is TGTGCCACCAGCGAGGGCCTTAGCGGCATCTACGAGCAGTACTTC.

The chain recombines TRBV20-1 with TRBJ1-2, with TRBD1 as a possible D gene (5 bases). Trimming pared 0 bases from V and 8 bases from J, leaving 10 bases between. The CDR3 has 12 amino acids. Germline assignment: CDR1 DFQATT and CDR2 SNEGSKA (reference sequence). CDR3 in DNA: TGCAGTGCTAGAGACAGGGTGAGGGGCTACACCTTC. It codes for CSARDRVRGYTF.

This chain links TRBV27 with TRBJ2-2; D not resolved. In germline, CDR1 is MNHEY, CDR2 SMNVEV (reference sequence). The CDR3 is 14 amino acids. The V end lost 0 bases, the J end lost 4 bases, and 6 bases lay between the germline ends. The CDR3 sequence is CASSLSPFTGELFF. As DNA, the CDR3 is TGTGCCAGCAGTTTATCACCGTTCACCGGGGAGCTGTTTTTT.

This clonotype appeared a few times. This chain links TRBV5-1 with TRBJ1-4; TRBD1 agrees at 8 bases. The V segment lost 0 bases and the J segment 0 bases; nucleotides outside the gene matches: 7. There are 18 residues in the CDR3. Germline V CDR1 and CDR2: SGHRS, YFSETQ. The chain's CDR3 is CASSLGTGNPPTNEKLFF. Here the CDR3 DNA reads TGCGCCAGCAGCTTGGGGACAGGGAACCCCCCAACTAATGAAAAACTGTTTTTT.

This clonotype has at least ten counts. The V gene is TRBV4-1, the J gene TRBJ1-2; a weak D match, TRBD1 (5 bases). V dropped 5 bases and J dropped 3 bases, with 7 bases sitting between them. Germline values: CDR1 MGHRA, CDR2 YSYEKL. The CDR3 sequence is 12 residues long. The CDR3 coding sequence is TGCGCCAGCAGCGGGACGGACTATGGCTACACCTTC. Protein product: CASSGTDYGYTF.

This clonotype showed up just a few times. This chain joins TRBV4-2 and TRBJ2-3; D is possibly TRBD2 (6 bases). Germline assignment: CDR1 LGHNA and CDR2 YNFKEQ. The CDR3 loop spans 15 amino acids. V was shortened by 5 bases and J by 4 bases, with 16 bases between the two germline ends. CDR3 in DNA: TGTGCCAGCAGCGCCGGGACTCAATTTTCAGATACGCAGTATTTT. This sequence encodes CASSAGTQFSDTQYF.

CDR3 sequence reads: CSVVPTGNNGYTF. CDR3 nucleotides: TGCAGCGTTGTTCCGACAGGGAATAATGGCTACACCTTC. The V and J genes are TRBV29-1 and TRBJ1-2, with 7 positions matching TRBD1. Germline V gene lookup returns CDR1 SQVTM and CDR2 ANQGSEA. The length of the CDR3 is 13 residues. V lost 4 bases, J lost 6 bases, and 8 bases stayed unmatched.

The CDR3 nucleotides are TGTGCCAGCAGCCAAGAGTTCCTGGGGGGGTACGAGCAGTACTTC. It encodes CASSQEFLGGYEQYF. This rearrangement joins TRBV4-2 to TRBJ2-7; the match to TRBD2 covers 7 bases. The CDR3 is made up of 15 amino acids. Looked up from germline, CDR1 is LGHNA and CDR2 is YNFKEQ. The J segment lost 4 bases and the V segment lost 0 bases, leaving 6 bases of the junction unmatched.

V is TRBV12-3 or TRBV12-4 and J is TRBJ1-2, with D tentatively TRBD1 (6 bases). V was cut by 11 bases and J by 1 base, with 20 bases left in between. CDR3 length equals 15 residues. The CDR3 loop is CACRRSGENNYGYTF. The DNA of the CDR3 is TGTGCCTGTCGTCGTTCAGGGGAAAATAACTATGGCTACACCTTC.